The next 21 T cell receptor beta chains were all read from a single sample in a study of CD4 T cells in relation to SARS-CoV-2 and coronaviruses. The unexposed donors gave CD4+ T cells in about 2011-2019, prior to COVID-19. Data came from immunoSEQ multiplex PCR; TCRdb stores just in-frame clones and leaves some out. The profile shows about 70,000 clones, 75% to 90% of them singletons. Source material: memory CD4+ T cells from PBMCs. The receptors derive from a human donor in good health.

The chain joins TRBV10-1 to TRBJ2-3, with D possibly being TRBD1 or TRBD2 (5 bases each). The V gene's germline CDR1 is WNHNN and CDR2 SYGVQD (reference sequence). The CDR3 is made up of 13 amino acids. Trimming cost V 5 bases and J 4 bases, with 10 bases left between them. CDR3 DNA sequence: TGCGCCAGCAGTCCAGGGAGCGCAGATACGCAGTATTTT. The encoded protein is CASSPGSADTQYF.

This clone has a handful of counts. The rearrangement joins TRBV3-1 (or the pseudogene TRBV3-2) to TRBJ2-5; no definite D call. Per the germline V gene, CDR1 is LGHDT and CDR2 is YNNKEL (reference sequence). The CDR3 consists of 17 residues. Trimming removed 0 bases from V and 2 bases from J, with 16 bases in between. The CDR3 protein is CASSQDQETVLQETQYF. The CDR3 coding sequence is TGTGCCAGCAGCCAAGATCAGGAAACCGTATTACAAGAGACCCAGTACTTC.

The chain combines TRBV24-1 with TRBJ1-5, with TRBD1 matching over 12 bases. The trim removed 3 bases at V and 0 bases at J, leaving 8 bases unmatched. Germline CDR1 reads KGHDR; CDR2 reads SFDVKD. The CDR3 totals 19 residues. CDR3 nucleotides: TGTGCCACCAGTGATGGGGACAGGGGGCAAATTTATAGCAATCAGCCCCAGCATTTT. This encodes CATSDGDRGQIYSNQPQHF.

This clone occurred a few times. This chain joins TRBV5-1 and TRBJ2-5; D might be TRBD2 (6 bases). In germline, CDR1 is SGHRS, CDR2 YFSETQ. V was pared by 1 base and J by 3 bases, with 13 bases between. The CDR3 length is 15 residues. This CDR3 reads CASSLSLGGEETQYF. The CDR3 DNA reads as TGCGCCAGCAGCTTGTCGCTAGGAGGGGAAGAGACCCAGTACTTC. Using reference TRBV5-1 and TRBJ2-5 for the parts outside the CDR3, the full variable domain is KAGVTQTPRYLIKTRGQQVTLSCSPISGHRSVSWYQQTPGQGLQFLFEYFSETQRNKGNFPGRFSGRQFSNSRSEMNVSTLELGDSALYLCASSLSLGGEETQYFGPGTRLLVL.

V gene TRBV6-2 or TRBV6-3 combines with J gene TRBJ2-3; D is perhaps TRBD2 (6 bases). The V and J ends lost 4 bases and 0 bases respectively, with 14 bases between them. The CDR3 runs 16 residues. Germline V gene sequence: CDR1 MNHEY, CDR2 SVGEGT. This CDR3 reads CASSFEAGFSTDTQYF. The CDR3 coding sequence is TGTGCCAGCAGTTTCGAAGCGGGTTTTAGCACAGATACGCAGTATTTT.

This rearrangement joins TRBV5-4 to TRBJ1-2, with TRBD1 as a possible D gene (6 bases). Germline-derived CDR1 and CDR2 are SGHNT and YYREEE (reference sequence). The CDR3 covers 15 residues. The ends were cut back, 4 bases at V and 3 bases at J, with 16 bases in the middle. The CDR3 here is CASSRPEGGDYGYTF. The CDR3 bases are TGTGCCAGCAGCCGCCCCGAAGGGGGGGACTATGGCTACACCTTC.

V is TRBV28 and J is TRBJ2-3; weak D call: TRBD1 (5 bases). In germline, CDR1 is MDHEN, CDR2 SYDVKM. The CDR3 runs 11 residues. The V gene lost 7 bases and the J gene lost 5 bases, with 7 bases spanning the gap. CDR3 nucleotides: TGTGCCAGCAATAGGGGAGATACGCAGTATTTT. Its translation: CASNRGDTQYF.

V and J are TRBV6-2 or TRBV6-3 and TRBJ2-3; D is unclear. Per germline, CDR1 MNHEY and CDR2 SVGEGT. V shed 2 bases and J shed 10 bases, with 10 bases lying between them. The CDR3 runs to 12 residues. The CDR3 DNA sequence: TGTGCCAGCAGTTACGCCGGAACGTCGCAGTATTTT. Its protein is CASSYAGTSQYF.

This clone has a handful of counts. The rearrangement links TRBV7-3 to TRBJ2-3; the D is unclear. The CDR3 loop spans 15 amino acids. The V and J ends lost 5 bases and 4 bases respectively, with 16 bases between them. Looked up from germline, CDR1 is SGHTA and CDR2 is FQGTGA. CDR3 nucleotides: TGTGCCAGCAGCGTCACCTCGGATGGTGCAGATACGCAGTATTTT. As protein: CASSVTSDGADTQYF.

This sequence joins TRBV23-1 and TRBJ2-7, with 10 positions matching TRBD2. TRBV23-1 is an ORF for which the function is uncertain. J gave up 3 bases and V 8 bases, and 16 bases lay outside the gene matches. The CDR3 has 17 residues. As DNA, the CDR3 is TGCGCCAGCGGCGACTTTATAGCGGGGGGAAAACGCTACGAGCAGTACTTC. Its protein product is CASGDFIAGGKRYEQYF.

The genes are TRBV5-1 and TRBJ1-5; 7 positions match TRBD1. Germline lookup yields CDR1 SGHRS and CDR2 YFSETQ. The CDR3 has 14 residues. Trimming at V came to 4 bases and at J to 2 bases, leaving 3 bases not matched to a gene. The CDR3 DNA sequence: TGCGCCAGCAGCGAGGGACAGCGCAATCAGCCCCAGCATTTT. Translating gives CASSEGQRNQPQHF.

CDR3 DNA sequence: TGTGCCAGCAGTTTACCGGGACTAGCGGGCAATGAGCAGTTCTTC. This encodes CASSLPGLAGNEQFF. This rearrangement joins TRBV28 to TRBJ2-1, with 12 bases that match TRBD2. With V trimmed by 2 bases and J by 6 bases, 2 bases remained unmatched. The CDR3 is 15 amino acids. Germline CDR1 MDHEN, CDR2 SYDVKM. Supplemented by reference TRBV28 and TRBJ2-1, the full variable domain reads DVKVTQSSRYLVKRTGEKVFLECVQDMDHENMFWYRQDPGLGLRLIYFSYDVKMKEKGDIPEGYSVSREKKERFSLILESASTNQTSMYLCASSLPGLAGNEQFFGPGTRLTVL.

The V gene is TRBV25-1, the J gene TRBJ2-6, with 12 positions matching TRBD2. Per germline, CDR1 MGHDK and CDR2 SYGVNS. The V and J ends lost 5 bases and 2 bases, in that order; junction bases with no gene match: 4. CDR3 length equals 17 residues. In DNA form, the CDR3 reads TGTGCCAGCAGTCGGACTAGCGGGATTGCTGGGGCCAACGTCCTGACTTTC. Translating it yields CASSRTSGIAGANVLTF.

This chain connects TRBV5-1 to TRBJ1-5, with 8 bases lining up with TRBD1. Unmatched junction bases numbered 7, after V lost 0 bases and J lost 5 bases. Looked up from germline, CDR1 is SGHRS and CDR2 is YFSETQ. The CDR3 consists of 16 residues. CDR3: CASSLGDPGQDQPQHF. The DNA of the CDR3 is TGCGCCAGCAGCTTGGGTGATCCGGGACAGGATCAGCCCCAGCATTTT.

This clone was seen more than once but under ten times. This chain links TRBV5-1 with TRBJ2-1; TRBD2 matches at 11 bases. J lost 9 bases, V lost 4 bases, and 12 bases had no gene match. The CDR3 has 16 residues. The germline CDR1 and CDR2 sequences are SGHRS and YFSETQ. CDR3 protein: CASSTRLAGTDREQFF. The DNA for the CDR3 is TGCGCCAGCAGCACACGACTAGCGGGGACGGATCGTGAGCAGTTCTTC.

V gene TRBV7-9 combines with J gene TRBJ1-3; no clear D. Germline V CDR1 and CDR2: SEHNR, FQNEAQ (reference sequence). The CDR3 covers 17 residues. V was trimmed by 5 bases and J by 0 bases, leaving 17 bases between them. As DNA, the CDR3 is TGTGCCAGCAGCCCACCATCGGGGTTGTACTCTGGAAACACCATATATTTT. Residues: CASSPPSGLYSGNTIYF. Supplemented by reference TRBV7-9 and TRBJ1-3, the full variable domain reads DTGVSQNPRHKITKRGQNVTFRCDPISEHNRLYWYRQTLGQGPEFLTYFQNEAQLEKSRLLSDRFSAERPKGSFSTLEIQRTEQGDSAMYLCASSPPSGLYSGNTIYFGEGSWLTVV.

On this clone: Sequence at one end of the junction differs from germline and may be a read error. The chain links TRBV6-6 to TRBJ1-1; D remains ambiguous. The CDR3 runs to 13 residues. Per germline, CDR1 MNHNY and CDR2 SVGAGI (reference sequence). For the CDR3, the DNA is TGTGCCAGGAAGACGGCTTTGAACGCTGAAGCTTTCTTT. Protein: CARKTALNAEAFF.

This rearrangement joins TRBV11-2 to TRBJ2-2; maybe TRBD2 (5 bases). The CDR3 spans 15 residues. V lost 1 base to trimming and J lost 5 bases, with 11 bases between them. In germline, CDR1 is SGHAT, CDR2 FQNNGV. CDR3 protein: CASSLVSRETGELFF. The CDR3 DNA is TGTGCCAGCAGCTTAGTCTCCCGGGAAACCGGGGAGCTGTTTTTT.

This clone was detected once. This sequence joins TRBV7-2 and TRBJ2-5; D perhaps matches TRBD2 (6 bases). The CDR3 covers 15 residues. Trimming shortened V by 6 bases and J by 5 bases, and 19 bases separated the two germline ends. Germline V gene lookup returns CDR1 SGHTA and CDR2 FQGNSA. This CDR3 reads CASSSTVEGGETQYF. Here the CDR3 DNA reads TGTGCCAGCAGTTCGACGGTGGAGGGTGGGGAGACCCAGTACTTC.

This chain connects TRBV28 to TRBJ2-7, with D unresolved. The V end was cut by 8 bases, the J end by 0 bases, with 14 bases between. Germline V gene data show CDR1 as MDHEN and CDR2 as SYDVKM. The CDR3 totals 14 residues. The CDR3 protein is CASYPVGFSYEQYF. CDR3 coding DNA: TGTGCCAGCTACCCCGTGGGATTCTCCTACGAGCAGTACTTC.

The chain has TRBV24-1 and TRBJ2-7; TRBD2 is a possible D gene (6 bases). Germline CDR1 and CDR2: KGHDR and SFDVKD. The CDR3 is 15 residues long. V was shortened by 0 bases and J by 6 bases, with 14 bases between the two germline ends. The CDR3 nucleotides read TGTGCCACCAGTGATTTGCGGAGGGGCATGGTCGAGCAGTACTTC. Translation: CATSDLRRGMVEQYF.